The rows below give T cell receptor beta chains drawn from one sample of a study of OX40 agonist ivuxolimab in advanced cancers. Using immunoSEQ multiplex PCR, the repertoire was profiled, and TCRdb retains in-frame clones only, with some absent. Of about 50,000 clones in the sample, roughly four fifths were seen once. The sequencing used CD4+ or CD8+ T cells sorted from blood, collected in a trial of the OX40 agonist ivuxolimab. The receptors were sampled from an adult with an advanced solid tumor such as melanoma, head and neck, liver or kidney cancer. CDR3s include the opening cysteine and the closing phenylalanine or tryptophan. The D gene is left open where the match is weak. Clone sizes are given selectively: once, few, many, or a class where the clone is expanded.

few | TRBJ1-2 | TRBV4-1 | NA | CASSQVSGYGYTF | TGCGCCAGCAGCCAAGTTTCAGGCTATGGCTACACCTTC
NA | TRBJ1-6 | TRBV5-1 | NA | CASSLEGSDSPLHF | TGCGCCAGCAGCTTGGAAGGTTCTGATTCACCCCTCCACTTT
NA | TRBJ2-2 | TRBV7-6 | NA | CASSLVVGTGELFF | TGTGCCAGCAGCTTAGTCGTAGGCACCGGGGAGCTGTTTTTT
NA | TRBJ1-2 | TRBV9 | NA | CASSVGGTYGYTF | TGTGCCAGCAGCGTAGGTGGGACGTATGGCTACACCTTC
NA | TRBJ2-7 | TRBV5-1 | NA | CASRDGSDYEQYF | TGCGCCAGCAGAGACGGCTCCGACTACGAGCAGTACTTC
NA | TRBJ1-5 | TRBV7-2 | NA | CASSLDRSSNQPQHF | TGTGCCAGCAGCTTAGACAGGTCTAGCAATCAGCCCCAGCATTTT
few | TRBJ2-2 | TRBV16 | NA | CASSPWATITGELFF | TGTGCCAGCAGCCCATGGGCCACGATCACCGGGGAGCTGTTTTTT
NA | TRBJ2-5 | TRBV4-2 | NA | CASSQEFKETQYF | TGTGCCAGCAGCCAAGAGTTTAAGGAGACCCAGTACTTC
NA | TRBJ2-3 | TRBV5-6 | NA | CASSLAGGGDTQYF | TGTGCCAGCAGCTTGGCGGGGGGCGGAGATACGCAGTATTTT
NA | TRBJ2-1 | TRBV5-1 | NA | CASSLGGASNEQFF | TGCGCCAGCAGCTTGGGGGGGGCGAGTAATGAGCAGTTCTTC
NA | TRBJ1-2 | TRBV6-6 | TRBD1 | CASTPRGTGFGYTF | TGTGCCAGCACCCCTCGTGGGACAGGGTTTGGCTACACCTTC
NA | TRBJ1-6 | TRBV18 | TRBD1 | CASSHNRGPDSPLHF | TGTGCCAGCTCACACAACAGGGGGCCAGATTCACCCCTCCACTTT
NA | TRBJ2-3 | TRBV5-1 | NA | CASTRREGSDTQYF | TGCGCCAGCACCCGCCGCGAGGGATCAGATACGCAGTATTTT
NA | TRBJ1-2 | TRBV7-9 | NA | CASSLTGDGYTF | TGTGCCAGCAGCTTAACCGGGGACGGCTACACCTTC
NA | TRBJ1-1 | TRBV19 | NA | CASSHRARGHTEAFF | TGTGCCAGTAGTCACAGGGCCAGGGGTCACACTGAAGCTTTCTTT
NA | TRBJ2-1 | TRBV7-9 | NA | CASSLEGSTNEQFF | TGTGCCAGCAGCTTAGAAGGGAGCACCAATGAGCAGTTCTTC
NA | TRBJ2-1 | TRBV7-6 | TRBD2 | CASSFAGTSPYNEQFF | TGTGCCAGCAGCTTTGCGGGGACTAGCCCTTACAATGAGCAGTTCTTC
NA | TRBJ1-5 | TRBV18 | NA | CASSRDVNQPQHF | TGTGCCAGCTCCCGGGACGTGAATCAGCCCCAGCATTTT
once | TRBJ1-1 | TRBV15 | NA | CATTLTAGNTEAFF | TGTGCCACTACCTTAACAGCAGGTAACACTGAAGCTTTCTTT
NA | TRBJ2-3 | TRBV27 | NA | CASSLSPPGTQYF | TGTGCCAGCAGTTTATCCCCCCCCGGTACGCAGTATTTT
NA | TRBJ2-7 | TRBV10-2 | NA | CASTVASSYEQYF | TGCGCCAGCACTGTGGCTAGCTCCTACGAGCAGTACTTC
NA | TRBJ2-1 | TRBV7-2 | NA | CASSLVQGYNEQFF | TGTGCCAGCAGCTTAGTCCAGGGGTACAATGAGCAGTTCTTC
NA | TRBJ2-2 | TRBV13 | NA | CASSLSGPGELFF | TGTGCCAGCAGCTTAAGCGGGCCCGGGGAGCTGTTTTTT
NA | TRBJ1-2 | TRBV7-9 | TRBD1 | CASSSNRRQGRDYGYTF | TGTGCCAGCAGTTCAAACCGCCGACAGGGGAGAGACTATGGCTACACCTTC
NA | TRBJ1-5 | TRBV19 | NA | CASSITDSSNQPQHF | TGTGCCAGTAGTATAACAGACAGTAGCAATCAGCCCCAGCATTTT
NA | TRBJ2-5 | TRBV5-8 | NA | CASSLIGGETQYF | TGTGCCAGCAGCTTGATAGGGGGTGAGACCCAGTACTTC
NA | TRBJ1-2 | TRBV6-6 | NA | CASRTPGTNYGYTF | TGTGCCAGCAGAACGCCCGGGACAAACTATGGCTACACCTTC
NA | TRBJ2-5 | TRBV7-2 | TRBD1 | CASSSPTGGRETQYF | TGTGCCAGCAGCTCCCCGACAGGGGGTAGAGAGACCCAGTACTTC
NA | TRBJ2-5 | TRBV5-4 | NA | CASSPPGVEETQYF | TGTGCCAGCAGCCCCCCGGGAGTCGAAGAGACCCAGTACTTC
NA | TRBJ2-5 | TRBV7-2 | NA | CASSWGLRMGTQETQYF | TGTGCCAGCAGTTGGGGGCTGAGGATGGGAACCCAAGAGACCCAGTACTTC